The 19 T cell receptor beta chains listed next were all sequenced from one sample in a study of blood T cell repertoires in COVID-19 (dated by TCRdb to 2018 to 2021). The library relied on the immunoSEQ multiplex PCR assay. The immuneACCESS repertoire file appears here via TCRdb, limited to in-frame rearrangements. These files lack a portion of the clones; in checked studies, under half of the deficit traces to unresolved V genes, and the cause of the others is not known. Counted in this sample were some 220,000 clones; just under 85% of them appeared once. Clones ranked in the top ten supply around 4% of the sample. The sequencing sample was made of peripheral blood. The receptor set was obtained from a man between 45 and 60 years old with acute or convalescent COVID-19.

This clone was counted between two and nine times. V is TRBV2 and J is TRBJ2-2; D is ambiguous. V shed 4 bases and J shed 0 bases, with 9 bases lying between them. This CDR3 spans 15 amino acids. CDR1 is SNHLY, CDR2 FYNNEI, per germline. This CDR3 reads CASSVEQTNTGELFF. The DNA for the CDR3 is TGTGCCAGCAGTGTAGAACAGACGAACACCGGGGAGCTGTTTTTT.

DNA for the CDR3: TGCGCCAGCAGCCAAGTCCCCTTAACAGCCTCTGGGGCCAACGTCCTGACTTTC. Amino acid sequence: CASSQVPLTASGANVLTF. This chain joins TRBV4-1 and TRBJ2-6; D is unresolved. V was shortened by 1 base and J by 0 bases, with 13 bases between the two germline ends. The CDR3 has 18 residues. The V gene's germline CDR1 is MGHRA and CDR2 YSYEKL.

This clone has only a few counts. A read error may produce the germline difference seen at one junction end. The V and J genes are TRBV15 and TRBJ1-2; 11 positions agree with TRBD1. Germline values: CDR1 LNHNV, CDR2 YYDKDF (reference sequence). The CDR3 covers 15 residues. CDR3 in DNA: TGTGCCACCGAAGGACAGGGGGCCTTCCTCACCAGCCCGTCCTTC. Protein: CATEGQGAFLTSPSF.

The chain uses TRBV7-9 and TRBJ2-5; TRBD1 agrees at 10 bases. CDR3 size: 15 residues. Trimming cost V 4 bases and J 1 base; bases outside gene matches: 3. From germline, CDR1 is SEHNR and CDR2 FQNEAQ (reference sequence). CDR3 in DNA: TGTGCCAGCAGCTATGGACAGGGGGTCCAAGAGACCCAGTACTTC. Protein: CASSYGQGVQETQYF.

The chain has TRBV10-1 and TRBJ1-4; TRBD1 matches at 7 bases. The CDR3 sequence is 14 residues long. V was pared by 2 bases and J by 8 bases, with 5 bases of the junction left unmatched. Germline lookup yields CDR1 WNHNN and CDR2 SYGVQD (reference sequence). This chain's CDR3 is CASSEGLDREKLFF. The CDR3 DNA follows: TGCGCCAGCAGTGAGGGCTTGGACAGGGAAAAACTGTTTTTT.

The genes are TRBV19 and TRBJ2-5, with 8 bases lining up with TRBD2. The germline V gene has CDR1 LNHDA and CDR2 SQIVND (reference sequence). V lost 3 bases and J lost 5; bases outside the gene matches: 11. This CDR3 region has 16 residues. The CDR3 region is CASSMGLLAGEETQYF. The CDR3 DNA is TGTGCCAGTAGTATGGGATTGCTAGCGGGCGAGGAGACCCAGTACTTC.

The genes are TRBV10-3 and TRBJ2-1, with 7 positions matching TRBD2. The CDR3 loop spans 13 amino acids. Germline V gene sequence: CDR1 ENHRY, CDR2 SYGVKD. After removal of 2 bases from V and 7 bases from J, the junction contained 2 bases not matched to a gene. The CDR3 DNA sequence: TGTGCCATCAGTGAGAAACTAGCGAATGAGCAGTTCTTC. As protein: CAISEKLANEQFF.

This clone was detected a few times. V gene TRBV5-1 combines with J gene TRBJ1-1, with TRBD1 matching over 11 bases. Germline V lookup: CDR1 SGHRS, CDR2 YFSETQ. J gave up 1 base and V 0 bases, and 2 bases lay outside the gene matches. This CDR3 has 16 residues. CDR3 loop: CASSLAGTGGNTEAFF. CDR3 DNA: TGCGCCAGCAGCTTGGCCGGGACAGGGGGGAACACTGAAGCTTTCTTT. The full variable domain, rest sourced from reference TRBV5-1 and TRBJ1-1, is KAGVTQTPRYLIKTRGQQVTLSCSPISGHRSVSWYQQTPGQGLQFLFEYFSETQRNKGNFPGRFSGRQFSNSRSEMNVSTLELGDSALYLCASSLAGTGGNTEAFFGQGTRLTVV.

This chain connects TRBV28 to TRBJ1-2; D is undetermined. Germline loops: CDR1 MDHEN, CDR2 SYDVKM. Trimming stripped 2 bases from V and 5 bases from J, with 9 bases between. CDR3 length: 13 amino acids. DNA of the CDR3: TGTGCCAGCAGTTTAGGGCTGGTTTATGGCTACACCTTC. Translation gives CASSLGLVYGYTF.

This clone was seen a few times. The chain has TRBV20-1 and TRBJ2-7; D is unclear. The CDR3 runs 11 residues. Germline V gene data show CDR1 as DFQATT and CDR2 as SNEGSKA (reference sequence). V dropped 5 bases and J dropped 2 bases, with 7 bases sitting between them. The DNA of the CDR3 is TGCAGTGCTTTAGTGGCCTACGAGCAGTACTTC. Translation: CSALVAYEQYF.

The rearrangement joins TRBV27 to TRBJ2-7; no clear D gene. Germline V gene lookup returns CDR1 MNHEY and CDR2 SMNVEV (reference sequence). V gave up 0 bases and J gave up 4 bases, with 7 bases separating them. The CDR3 is 13 residues long. Here the CDR3 reads CASSLSLEYEQYF. DNA of the CDR3: TGTGCCAGCAGTTTATCGTTGGAGTACGAGCAGTACTTC.

V is TRBV6-2 or TRBV6-3 and J is TRBJ2-7; a weak D match, TRBD2 (7 bases). The CDR3 has 17 residues. With 0 bases removed from V and 2 bases from J, the gap between germline ends came to 17 bases. In germline, CDR1 is MNHEY, CDR2 SVGEGT. The CDR3 here is CASSYSVGAGVPYEQYF. CDR3 DNA: TGTGCCAGCAGTTACTCCGTGGGGGCGGGGGTACCCTACGAGCAGTACTTC.

V usage is TRBV19 and J usage is TRBJ2-7; D is unclear. V lost 1 base and J 6 bases, leaving 13 bases between the germline ends. This CDR3 comprises 14 residues. Germline assignment: CDR1 LNHDA and CDR2 SQIVND (reference sequence). The CDR3 coding sequence is TGTGCCAGTAGTATAGTCGGTAGATCAAGCGAGCAGTACTTC. This sequence encodes CASSIVGRSSEQYF.

This sequence joins TRBV3-1 (or the pseudogene TRBV3-2) and TRBJ1-2; TRBD1 matches at 8 bases. The germline V gene encodes CDR1 LGHDT and CDR2 YNNKEL (reference sequence). V lost 0 bases and J lost 8; bases outside the gene matches: 8. The CDR3 loop spans 15 amino acids. This CDR3 is CASSQDPGGSPGYTF. CDR3 in DNA: TGTGCCAGCAGCCAAGACCCAGGGGGCAGTCCGGGCTACACCTTC.

The CDR3 reads CASSPNRGRPYEQYF. In nucleotides, the CDR3 is TGTGCCAGCAGCCCCAACCGGGGAAGGCCCTACGAGCAGTACTTC. The chain employs TRBV7-8 and TRBJ2-7; tentatively, D is TRBD2 (5 bases). Germline CDR1 SGHVS, CDR2 FQNEAQ. The CDR3 totals 15 residues. V was shortened by 5 bases and J by 2 bases, with 16 bases between the two germline ends.

The rearrangement uses TRBV6-4 and TRBJ2-2; 12 bases fit TRBD2. V was pared by 3 bases and J by 5 bases, with 7 bases of the junction left unmatched. Germline CDR1 is MRHNA and CDR2 is SNTAGT. There are 17 residues in the CDR3. In DNA form, the CDR3 reads TGTGCCAGCAGTGATTCAACTAGCGGGGGGCGGACCGGGGAGCTGTTTTTT. It specifies CASSDSTSGGRTGELFF.

The rearrangement links TRBV18 to TRBJ1-1, with D perhaps TRBD1 (6 bases). The V end was cut by 3 bases, the J end by 1 base, with 12 bases between. In germline, CDR1 is KGHSH, CDR2 LQKENI. This CDR3 is 15 amino acids long. CDR3 DNA: TGTGCCAGCTCACCCTCAGGGGCACCGAACACTGAAGCTTTCTTT. Translating it yields CASSPSGAPNTEAFF.

This chain links TRBV14 with TRBJ2-5; a possible D gene is TRBD1 (5 bases). The CDR3 length is 20 residues. From germline, CDR1 is SGHDN and CDR2 FVKESK. V lost 3 bases and J lost 0, with 26 bases in between. The CDR3 is CASSQLGGAISTWYQETQYF. As DNA, the CDR3 is TGTGCCAGCAGCCAGCTTGGTGGGGCGATATCCACCTGGTACCAAGAGACCCAGTACTTC.

The genes are TRBV3-1 (or the pseudogene TRBV3-2) and TRBJ1-2; D gene uncertain. Deletions cut 0 bases from V and 3 bases from J, with 14 bases between. Germline-derived CDR1 and CDR2 are LGHDT and YNNKEL (reference sequence). The CDR3 has 16 amino acids. The CDR3, as DNA: TGTGCCAGCAGCCAAGATTCTCAGGCTTCCCACTATGGCTACACCTTC. It encodes CASSQDSQASHYGYTF.